This T cell receptor (beta chain) was recorded in a study of blood T cell repertoires in COVID-19. About the study: T cells, B-cell-depleted T cells, or PBMCs provided the cDNA or gDNA that served as material.

This CDR3 spans 18 amino acids. Germline V gives CDR1 LGHNA, CDR2 YSLEER. Trimming removed 4 bases from V and 1 base from J; junction bases left unmatched: 13. Source study methods: By means of reference gene primer amplification, nucleated cell counts were estimated. This table comes from immunoSEQ multiplex PCR, and its TCRdb copy is limited to in-frame clones, with some not included. The V and J calls and clone size were taken over from that table, and D and trimming were inferred from the DNA. The top ten hold more than 0.85% of the sample, which has 380,000 or so clones, around 87% seen once. Those enrolled, adults aged roughly 18 to 100 years, came from fewer than 25 US areas.

Input material: PBMCs or T cells enriched from blood (not recorded which). V and J are TRBV4-3 and TRBJ2-7, with TRBD1 matching over 10 bases. This receptor was taken from a woman aged 25 to 45 with acute COVID-19. The CDR3: CASSPFLGGTGVSYEQYF. As DNA, the CDR3 is TGCGCCAGCAGCCCTTTCTTAGGGGGGACAGGGGTATCCTACGAGCAGTACTTC.